Presented here are 30 T cell receptor beta chains from one specimen sequenced in a study of blood T cell repertoires in COVID-19 (dated by TCRdb to about 2020). The library was generated by the immunoSEQ multiplex PCR assay. TCRdb's version of the immuneACCESS table is confined to in-frame rearrangements and falls short of the full clone set. An unresolved V gene accounts for under half of the shortfall where checked; the remainder is of unknown origin. The sample profile shows about 320,000 clones; around 90% of them were found once. The top ten hold around 6% of the sample. The sample was PBMCs or T cells enriched from blood (not recorded which). The receptors shown here come from a woman aged 25-40 years who had recovered from COVID-19.

V is TRBV5-1 and J is TRBJ1-1, with D possibly TRBD1 on 5 matching bases. Germline values: CDR1 SGHRS, CDR2 YFSETQ. There are 17 residues in the CDR3. Trimming cost V 4 bases and J 7 bases, with 26 bases left between them. The CDR3 here is CASSPGGSYGSDVEAFF. CDR3 nucleotides: TGCGCCAGCAGCCCGGGGGGGTCTTATGGGAGCGACGTTGAAGCTTTCTTT.

This clone was seen a few times. The chain has TRBV5-8 and TRBJ1-1, with D possibly TRBD1 on 6 matching bases. The V end lost 3 bases, the J end lost 7 bases, and 16 bases lay between the germline ends. Germline CDR1 SGHTS, CDR2 YDEGEE. The CDR3 has 14 residues. The CDR3 here is CASSSARGAREAFF. In DNA form, the CDR3 reads TGTGCCAGCAGCTCGGCCAGGGGCGCCCGTGAAGCTTTCTTT.

The rearrangement joins TRBV30 to TRBJ1-2; D not resolved. V lost 1 base, J lost 5 bases, and 11 bases lay in between. Germline V gene sequence: CDR1 GTSNPN, CDR2 SVGIG (reference sequence). This CDR3 is 13 amino acids long. The DNA of the CDR3 is TGTGCCTGGAGTGAACGGGGTGCTTATGGCTACACCTTC. Amino acids: CAWSERGAYGYTF.

Note on this clone: Mismatch with germline at one junction end may stem from a read error. This chain connects TRBV5-1 to TRBJ2-3, with a weak D call TRBD1 (6 bases). Germline-derived CDR1 and CDR2 are SGHRS and YFSETQ. This CDR3 spans 16 amino acids. CDR3 amino acids: CASSPPPTGSIDTQYF. CDR3 nucleotide sequence: TGCGCCAGCAGCCCCCCACCTACAGGGAGCATAGATACGCAGTATTTT.

This chain joins TRBV6-2 or TRBV6-3 and TRBJ1-6; D perhaps matches TRBD1 (6 bases). CDR1 is MNHEY, CDR2 SVGEGT, per germline. With 5 bases removed from V and 7 bases from J, the gap between germline ends came to 18 bases. This CDR3 is 16 amino acids long. The CDR3 sequence: CASSDKTGPGNSPLHF. The CDR3 DNA is TGTGCCAGCAGTGACAAAACAGGGCCCGGGAATTCACCCCTCCACTTT.

The V call is TRBV19, the J call TRBJ1-4, with a possible D match to TRBD1 (6 bases). The V gene's germline CDR1 is LNHDA and CDR2 SQIVND (reference sequence). V lost 7 bases, J lost 4 bases, and 19 bases lay in between. The CDR3 is 16 residues long. CDR3 region: CASTSPHRAGNEKLFF. The CDR3 DNA reads TGTGCCAGTACCTCCCCCCACAGGGCGGGTAATGAAAAACTGTTTTTT.

This clone was seen a handful of times. The chain couples TRBV6-6 to TRBJ1-4; a possible D gene is TRBD1 (5 bases). The CDR3 runs to 16 residues. Germline-derived CDR1 and CDR2 are MNHNY and SVGAGI (reference sequence). Trimming cost V 5 bases and J 6 bases, with 19 bases left between them. In DNA, the CDR3 is TGTGCCAGCAGTGCGCAGGGAAGTGGGGGGGATGAAAAACTGTTTTTT. Its translation is CASSAQGSGGDEKLFF.

The J gene is TRBJ1-2, the V gene TRBV7-3, with D unclear. The CDR3 extends over 16 amino acids. Trimming pared 0 bases from V and 6 bases from J, leaving 17 bases between. Per germline, CDR1 SGHTA and CDR2 FQGTGA. CDR3 in DNA: TGTGCCAGCAGCTTAACCCCGATGGTGGGGAGCCATGGCTACACCTTC. It encodes CASSLTPMVGSHGYTF.

This chain joins TRBV29-1 and TRBJ2-2; no clear D. V dropped 4 bases and J dropped 0 bases, with 15 bases sitting between them. The CDR3 has 16 residues. From germline, CDR1 is SQVTM and CDR2 ANQGSEA. The CDR3 reads CSVVILRRANTGELFF. CDR3 coding DNA: TGCAGCGTTGTAATTTTGCGGCGCGCGAACACCGGGGAGCTGTTTTTT.

The chain employs TRBV25-1 and TRBJ1-2, with D tentatively TRBD1 (5 bases). This CDR3 is built from 16 residues. The germline V gene has CDR1 MGHDK and CDR2 SYGVNS. The germline V and J ends were trimmed by 2 bases and 8 bases, with 21 bases remaining between them. In nucleotides, the CDR3 is TGTGCCAGCAGTGAACCCCCGGGCCAGGGAGGACGGGGCTACACCTTC. This sequence encodes CASSEPPGQGGRGYTF.

V usage is TRBV5-1 and J usage is TRBJ1-1; D unresolved. This CDR3 has 14 residues. Between the trimmed V and J ends, which lost 4 bases and 6 bases, there was a span of 16 bases. Germline lookup yields CDR1 SGHRS and CDR2 YFSETQ. CDR3 loop: CASSERTQAAEAFF. Written as DNA, the CDR3 is TGCGCCAGCAGCGAACGGACCCAAGCGGCTGAAGCTTTCTTT.

A few counts support this clone. The chain couples TRBV7-6 to TRBJ1-3; D is unclear. V dropped 3 bases and J dropped 0 bases, with 3 bases sitting between them. This CDR3 contains 13 residues. Germline V lookup: CDR1 SGHVS, CDR2 FNYEAQ. CDR3 sequence: CASSLSSGNTIYF. Written as DNA, the CDR3 is TGTGCCAGCAGCTTGAGCTCTGGAAACACCATATATTTT.

This chain joins TRBV19 and TRBJ1-2, with D unresolved. Germline loops: CDR1 LNHDA, CDR2 SQIVND (reference sequence). The CDR3 is 15 amino acids. Trimming took 1 base from V and 6 from J, leaving 15 bases between them. CDR3 nucleotides: TGTGCCAGTAGTATAGTGGCCAGTCTGTCTCATGGCTACACCTTC. It is translated as CASSIVASLSHGYTF.

CDR3 DNA: TGTGCCTGGAGTCGCCAAACAGGGGATGGACCCCCAAGGAGGGGCAATCAGCCCCAGCATTTT. This encodes CAWSRQTGDGPPRRGNQPQHF. This chain uses TRBV30 with TRBJ1-5; 7 bases fit TRBD1. The length of the CDR3 is 21 residues. CDR1 is GTSNPN, CDR2 SVGIG, per germline (reference sequence). V lost 2 bases and J lost 2; bases outside the gene matches: 24.

The J gene is TRBJ1-1, the V gene TRBV18; 8 bases map to TRBD1. Per the germline V gene, CDR1 is KGHSH and CDR2 is LQKENI. V was clipped by 7 bases and J by 0 bases; unmatched bases: 4. The CDR3 contains 14 residues. This CDR3 is CASYNRGMNTEAFF. CDR3 DNA: TGTGCCAGCTACAACAGGGGGATGAACACTGAAGCTTTCTTT.

The CDR3 region is CASSFGGGDGYTF. The CDR3 nucleotides read TGTGCCAGCAGCTTTGGGGGAGGGGATGGCTACACCTTC. The chain joins TRBV5-4 to TRBJ1-2; a weak D match, TRBD1 (5 bases). The V gene lost 2 bases and the J gene lost 6 bases, with 11 bases spanning the gap. This CDR3 spans 13 amino acids. Germline-derived CDR1 and CDR2 are SGHNT and YYREEE (reference sequence).

In this sample, this clone turned up once. The chain recombines TRBV5-1 with TRBJ1-1; D uncertain. Germline V lookup: CDR1 SGHRS, CDR2 YFSETQ. V shed 1 base and J shed 1 base, with 11 bases lying between them. The CDR3 covers 15 residues. The CDR3 DNA follows: TGCGCCAGCAGCTTGAGTCCGGGAACGAACACTGAAGCTTTCTTT. Protein product: CASSLSPGTNTEAFF.

This chain joins TRBV6-5 and TRBJ1-6; 7 nucleotides agree with TRBD1. This CDR3 contains 16 residues. Germline CDR1 reads MNHEY; CDR2 reads SVGAGI. The ends lost 4 bases at V and 7 bases at J; junction bases unmatched: 10. The CDR3 loop is CASSSYPTGLNSPLHF. The CDR3, as DNA: TGTGCCAGCAGTTCCTATCCGACAGGGCTGAATTCACCCCTCCACTTT.

There are a few counts of this clone. V gene TRBV5-1 combines with J gene TRBJ1-1; D call uncertain. Between the trimmed V and J ends, which lost 4 bases and 6 bases, there was a span of 13 bases. The CDR3 has 13 residues. Germline-derived CDR1 and CDR2 are SGHRS and YFSETQ. In nucleotides, the CDR3 is TGCGCCAGCAGCCGGGAAGGTGCTTCTGAAGCTTTCTTT. This gives the protein CASSREGASEAFF.

CDR3 loop: CATSRDRDNQPQHF. The DNA for the CDR3 is TGTGCCACCAGCAGAGACAGGGATAATCAGCCCCAGCATTTT. The chain uses TRBV15 and TRBJ1-5, with D maybe TRBD1 (5 bases). Germline CDR1 and CDR2: LNHNV and YYDKDF (reference sequence). This CDR3 is built from 14 residues. V dropped 0 bases and J dropped 4 bases, with 7 bases sitting between them.

This sequence joins TRBV7-9 and TRBJ1-5, with a weak D call TRBD1 (5 bases). CDR3 size: 16 residues. V was trimmed by 3 bases and J by 2 bases, leaving 14 bases between them. CDR1 is SEHNR and CDR2 is FQNEAQ in the germline V gene (reference sequence). CDR3 bases: TGTGCCAGCAGCTTTTGGACGGGGGGAGGCAATCAGCCCCAGCATTTT. Translated: CASSFWTGGGNQPQHF.

The chain uses TRBV4-1 and TRBJ1-2; D might be TRBD1 (5 bases). The length of the CDR3 is 14 residues. The germline CDR1 and CDR2 sequences are MGHRA and YSYEKL. V shed 0 bases and J shed 4 bases, with 9 bases lying between them. The CDR3 DNA reads as TGCGCCAGCAGCCAAGAGCAGGGCCTCTATGGCTACACCTTC. As protein: CASSQEQGLYGYTF.

The rearrangement uses TRBV5-4 and TRBJ1-2; 8 bases agree with TRBD1. Germline trimming cut 4 bases from V and 5 bases from J; bases unmatched to any gene: 13. The germline gives CDR1 SGHNT, CDR2 YYREEE (reference sequence). This CDR3 region has 16 residues. DNA of the CDR3: TGTGCCAGCAGCCTGGAGCCGGGACAGGAACGATATGGCTACACCTTC. Protein sequence: CASSLEPGQERYGYTF.

The chain has TRBV19 and TRBJ1-4, with D tentatively TRBD1 (5 bases). V was shortened by 7 bases and J by 8 bases, with 20 bases between the two germline ends. CDR1 is LNHDA, CDR2 SQIVND, per germline (reference sequence). The CDR3 is 15 residues long. The chain's CDR3 is CASNARGGSQEKLFF. The CDR3 coding sequence is TGTGCCAGTAATGCCCGGGGGGGGTCCCAGGAAAAACTGTTTTTT.

J is TRBJ2-5 and V is TRBV5-4; the D gene is possibly TRBD1 (5 bases). CDR3 length equals 13 residues. Trimming pared 2 bases from V and 2 bases from J, leaving 7 bases between. Germline assignment: CDR1 SGHNT and CDR2 YYREEE (reference sequence). CDR3 protein: CASSFQGQETQYF. For the CDR3, the DNA is TGTGCCAGCAGCTTCCAGGGACAAGAGACCCAGTACTTC. The full variable domain, its missing parts supplied by reference TRBV5-4 and TRBJ2-5, is ETGVTQSPTHLIKTRGQQVTLRCSSQSGHNTVSWYQQALGQGPQFIFQYYREEENGRGNFPPRFSGLQFPNYSSELNVNALELDDSALYLCASSFQGQETQYFGPGTRLLVL.

This clone appeared once. V is TRBV7-9 and J is TRBJ1-5; 8 bases match TRBD1. Germline-derived CDR1 and CDR2 are SEHNR and FQNEAQ (reference sequence). The CDR3 runs to 18 residues. Germline trimming cut 1 base from V and 2 bases from J; bases unmatched to any gene: 10. CDR3 sequence (DNA): TGTGCCAGCAGCTTAGTCGGGCAGGGGGCGCGGGGCAATCAGCCCCAGCATTTT. Its protein product is CASSLVGQGARGNQPQHF.

The chain carries TRBV4-2 and TRBJ2-2, with a tentative D call TRBD2 (6 bases). The CDR3 extends over 16 amino acids. V lost 1 base and J lost 0, with 9 bases in between. The germline V gene encodes CDR1 LGHNA and CDR2 YNFKEQ. The CDR3 DNA follows: TGTGCCAGCAGCCAAGGCGGGGACCCGAACACCGGGGAGCTGTTTTTT. As protein: CASSQGGDPNTGELFF.

The rearrangement uses TRBV5-6 and TRBJ1-1; D is undetermined. This CDR3 comprises 13 residues. The germline V gene has CDR1 SGHDT and CDR2 YYEEEE. Trimming left V 1 base short and J 0 bases short, with 4 bases between. The CDR3 bases are TGTGCCAGCAGCTTGTCGGTGAACACTGAAGCTTTCTTT. Residues: CASSLSVNTEAFF.

The genes are TRBV15 and TRBJ1-6, with D unresolved. The CDR3 runs 17 residues. Trimming pared 1 base from V and 1 base from J, leaving 11 bases between. Germline loops: CDR1 LNHNV, CDR2 YYDKDF (reference sequence). CDR3 sequence (DNA): TGTGCCACCAGCAGAGTGGCAGGTAGTTCCTATAATTCACCCCTCCACTTT. It translates to CATSRVAGSSYNSPLHF.

The chain links TRBV12-3 or TRBV12-4 to TRBJ1-2; D unclear. The CDR3 has 12 residues. V was clipped by 4 bases and J by 8 bases, with 11 bases between them. DNA of the CDR3: TGTGCCAGCAGTTCCCGACTACGGGGCTACACCTTC. As protein: CASSSRLRGYTF.